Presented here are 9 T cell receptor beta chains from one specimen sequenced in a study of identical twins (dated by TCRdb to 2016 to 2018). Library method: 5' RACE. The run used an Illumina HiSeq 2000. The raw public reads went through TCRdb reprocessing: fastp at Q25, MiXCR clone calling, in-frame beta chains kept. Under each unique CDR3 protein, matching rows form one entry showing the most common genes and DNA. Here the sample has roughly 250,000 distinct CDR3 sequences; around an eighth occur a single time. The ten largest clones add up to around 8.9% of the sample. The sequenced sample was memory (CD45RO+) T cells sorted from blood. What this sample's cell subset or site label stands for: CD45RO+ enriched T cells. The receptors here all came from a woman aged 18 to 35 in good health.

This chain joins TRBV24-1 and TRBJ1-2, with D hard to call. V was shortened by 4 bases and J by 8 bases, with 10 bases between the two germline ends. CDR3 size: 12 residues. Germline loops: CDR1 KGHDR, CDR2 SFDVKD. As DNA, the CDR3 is TGTGCCACCAGTGACCCCCACGACGGCTACACCTTC. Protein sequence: CATSDPHDGYTF.

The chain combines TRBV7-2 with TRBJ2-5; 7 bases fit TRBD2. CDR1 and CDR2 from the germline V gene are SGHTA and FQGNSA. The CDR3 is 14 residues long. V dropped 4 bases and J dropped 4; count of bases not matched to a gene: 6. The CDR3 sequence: CASSSGRGRETQYF. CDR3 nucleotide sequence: TGTGCCAGCAGCTCTGGGAGGGGACGAGAGACCCAGTACTTC.

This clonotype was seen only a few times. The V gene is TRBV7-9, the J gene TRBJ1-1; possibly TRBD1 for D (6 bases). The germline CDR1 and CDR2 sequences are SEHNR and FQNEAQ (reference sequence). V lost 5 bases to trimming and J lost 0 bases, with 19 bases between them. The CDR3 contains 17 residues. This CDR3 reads CASSIPSGGPVNTEAFF. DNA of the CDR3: TGTGCCAGCAGCATCCCCAGCGGGGGGCCCGTGAACACTGAAGCTTTCTTT.

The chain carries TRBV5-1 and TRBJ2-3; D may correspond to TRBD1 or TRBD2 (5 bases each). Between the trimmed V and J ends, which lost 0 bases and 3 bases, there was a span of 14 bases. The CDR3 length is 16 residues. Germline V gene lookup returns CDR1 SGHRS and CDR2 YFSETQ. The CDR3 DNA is TGCGCCAGCAGCTTGGAGGGCAGAGGGGCAACAGATACGCAGTATTTT. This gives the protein CASSLEGRGATDTQYF. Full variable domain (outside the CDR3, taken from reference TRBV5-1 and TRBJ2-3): KAGVTQTPRYLIKTRGQQVTLSCSPISGHRSVSWYQQTPGQGLQFLFEYFSETQRNKGNFPGRFSGRQFSNSRSEMNVSTLELGDSALYLCASSLEGRGATDTQYFGPGTRLTVL.

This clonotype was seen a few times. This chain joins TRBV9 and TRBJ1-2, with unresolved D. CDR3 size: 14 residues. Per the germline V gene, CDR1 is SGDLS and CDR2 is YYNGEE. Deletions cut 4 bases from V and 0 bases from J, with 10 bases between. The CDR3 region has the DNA TGTGCCAGCAGCTCGTCGACAACTAACTATGGCTACACCTTC. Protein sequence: CASSSSTTNYGYTF.

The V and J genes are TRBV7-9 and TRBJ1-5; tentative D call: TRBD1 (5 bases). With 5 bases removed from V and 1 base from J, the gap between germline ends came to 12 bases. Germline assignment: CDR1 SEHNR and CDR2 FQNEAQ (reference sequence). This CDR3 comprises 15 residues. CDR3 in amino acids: CASSPVGDSNQPQHF. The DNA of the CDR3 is TGTGCCAGCAGCCCCGTCGGGGACAGCAATCAGCCCCAGCATTTT.

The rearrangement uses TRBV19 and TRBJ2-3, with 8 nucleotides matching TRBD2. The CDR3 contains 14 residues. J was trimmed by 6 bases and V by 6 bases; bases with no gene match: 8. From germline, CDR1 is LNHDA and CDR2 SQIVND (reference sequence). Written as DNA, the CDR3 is TGTGCCAGTAGATGGGCTAGCGGGTCGGATACGCAGTATTTT. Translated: CASRWASGSDTQYF.

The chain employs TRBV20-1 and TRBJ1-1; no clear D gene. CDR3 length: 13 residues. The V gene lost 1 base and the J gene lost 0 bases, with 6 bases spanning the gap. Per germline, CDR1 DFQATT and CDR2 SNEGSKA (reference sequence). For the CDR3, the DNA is TGCAGTGCTAGAGGGTTGATGAACACTGAAGCTTTCTTT. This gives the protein CSARGLMNTEAFF.

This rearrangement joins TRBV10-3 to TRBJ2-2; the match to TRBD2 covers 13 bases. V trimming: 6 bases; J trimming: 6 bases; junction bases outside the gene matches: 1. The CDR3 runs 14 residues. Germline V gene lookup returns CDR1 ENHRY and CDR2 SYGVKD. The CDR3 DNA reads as TGTGCCATCAGGGGGACTAGCGGGGCCGGGGAGCTGTTTTTT. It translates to CAIRGTSGAGELFF.